These T cell receptor beta chains were read from a single sample in a study of Ad26.COV2.S vaccination and SARS-CoV-2 variants. This table comes from immunoSEQ multiplex PCR, and its TCRdb copy is limited to in-frame clones, with some not included. This sample yields some 180,000 clones, of which around 90% are seen a single time; about 5.9% belongs to the top ten. Sequencing used peripheral blood, obtained after recovery from COVID-19. Every receptor here comes from a human donor who had recovered from COVID-19. CDR3s include the opening cysteine and the closing phenylalanine or tryptophan. The D gene is left open where the match is weak. Only part of the rows carry a size: once, few, many, or a class if the clone is expanded.

.,.,TRBV5-6,TRBJ1-3,TGTGCCAGCAGCTTTGATCCGGGGTGGTCTGGAAACACCATATATTTT,CASSFDPGWSGNTIYF
.,.,TRBV11-1,TRBJ2-2,TGTGCCAGCAGCTTAGACGCGTTAGGGGGGGAGCTGTTTTTT,CASSLDALGGELFF
.,.,TRBV9,TRBJ1-3,TGTGCCAGCAGCGTCGAAAGGGGTTTTGGAAACACCATATATTTT,CASSVERGFGNTIYF
once,.,TRBV11-2,TRBJ2-7,TGTGCCAGCAGCTTAGACAGGGAGTTGAACGAGCAGTACTTC,CASSLDRELNEQYF
few,.,TRBV15,TRBJ2-3,TGTGCCACCAGCAGAGATCGATCGTGGGCAGATACGCAGTATTTT,CATSRDRSWADTQYF
once,.,TRBV2,TRBJ2-3,TGTGCCAGCACCGGTAGGGCGGGAATTGAAGATACGCAGTATTTT,CASTGRAGIEDTQYF
.,TRBD1,TRBV7-9,TRBJ2-1,TGTGCCAGCAGCTCGCCCTGGGACAGGGTTAATGGTGAGCAGTTCTTC,CASSSPWDRVNGEQFF
.,.,TRBV25-1,TRBJ2-1,TGTGCCAGCAGTCGCTCTCTTTTTTGGTTCTTC,CASSRSLFWFF
few,.,TRBV9,TRBJ2-7,TGTGCCAGCAGCTTAGGGGGGACTCCCTTCTACGAGCAGTACTTC,CASSLGGTPFYEQYF
.,.,TRBV7-2,TRBJ1-2,TGTGCCAGCAGGGCGGGACTTGGCTACACCTTC,CASRAGLGYTF
.,.,TRBV3-1/TRBV3-2,TRBJ2-7,TGTGCCAGCAGTCAAGGGGGACTTATCTCCTACGAGCAGTACTTC,CASSQGGLISYEQYF
.,TRBD1,TRBV11-2,TRBJ1-2,TGTGCCAGCAGCTTAGAGTCGACAGGGTTCATAGATGGCTACACCTTC,CASSLESTGFIDGYTF
.,.,TRBV12-3/TRBV12-4,TRBJ2-2,TGTGCCAGCAGTCCGATCCGCGGGGAGCTGTTTTTT,CASSPIRGELFF
.,TRBD1,TRBV7-9,TRBJ1-2,TGTGCCAGCAGCTTAGAGGCCCACAGGGGAAGCACCTTC,CASSLEAHRGSTF
.,.,TRBV7-6,TRBJ1-1,TGTGCCAGCAGCCTGGAAGGTGCGGCGGCAATAACTGAAGCTTTCTTT,CASSLEGAAAITEAFF
.,TRBD1,TRBV27,TRBJ1-5,TGTGCCAGCTCAGGGGGCAGGAATCAGCCCCAGCATTTT,CASSGGRNQPQHF
once,.,TRBV24-1,TRBJ2-3,TGTGCCACCGGTCGGGAGGCAGGGGTAGATACGCAGTATTTT,CATGREAGVDTQYF
.,.,TRBV5-1,TRBJ2-7,TGCGCCAGCAGCGAACAATGGACTAATAACAATTCTCCCTACGAGCAGTACTTC,CASSEQWTNNNSPYEQYF
.,TRBD2,TRBV10-2,TRBJ2-5,TGCGCCAGCAGTGAGTCGAGCGGGGGGCCTCAAGAGACCCAGTACTTC,CASSESSGGPQETQYF
.,TRBD1,TRBV28,TRBJ2-7,TGTGCCAGCAGCCTCGCCGGGACAGCCTACGAGCAGTACTTC,CASSLAGTAYEQYF
.,TRBD1,TRBV2,TRBJ2-7,TGTGCCAGCCAGCTTAATAGGGGGCCCTACGAGCAGTACTTC,CASQLNRGPYEQYF
.,.,TRBV5-1,TRBJ2-5,TGCGCCAGCAGCTTGGCCGGGGGAACAAGAGAGACCCAGTACTTC,CASSLAGGTRETQYF
once,.,TRBV5-1,TRBJ1-1,TGCGCCAGCAGCAGGGGGATGAGCACTGAAGCTTTCTTT,CASSRGMSTEAFF
.,.,TRBV9,TRBJ2-5,TGTGCCAGCAGCGTAGAGGGGGCGCGGGGGACCCAGTACTTC,CASSVEGARGTQYF
.,.,TRBV19,TRBJ1-3,TGTGCCAGTAGTATTGGGACAACCGGAAACACCATATATTTT,CASSIGTTGNTIYF
.,TRBD2,TRBV4-1,TRBJ2-3,TGCGCCAGCAGCCTACAGCGGGAGATGGGCACAGATACGCAGTATTTT,CASSLQREMGTDTQYF
.,.,TRBV9,TRBJ2-1,TGTGCCAGCAGCCAGGGCGACAATGAGCAGTTCTTC,CASSQGDNEQFF
.,.,TRBV7-6,TRBJ2-1,TGTGCCAGCAGCTTAGAGGGCGGGTCCCTCGGGAATGAGCAGTTCTTC,CASSLEGGSLGNEQFF
.,TRBD1,TRBV4-1,TRBJ1-1,TGCGCCAGCAGCCAGGACAGGGTGGGGAACACTGAAGCTTTCTTT,CASSQDRVGNTEAFF
.,TRBD1,TRBV5-1,TRBJ2-7,TGCGCCAGCAGCTCTACCAGGGGGGAGCAGTACTTC,CASSSTRGEQYF
.,.,TRBV7-9,TRBJ2-1,TGTGCCAGCAGTCCCCCGATAGTCGGAACCTACAATGAGCAGTTCTTC,CASSPPIVGTYNEQFF
once,TRBD2,TRBV5-6,TRBJ2-3,TGTGCCAGCAGCTTGAATTTTGAGGGACTAGCGGCAGATACGCAGTATTTT,CASSLNFEGLAADTQYF
.,.,TRBV28,TRBJ1-2,TGTGCCAGCAGTACAAGTAACTATGGCTACACCTTC,CASSTSNYGYTF
once,.,TRBV5-4,TRBJ2-3,TGTGCCAGCACCCCCTCGAGCGGGCGCACAGATACGCAGTATTTT,CASTPSSGRTDTQYF
.,TRBD2,TRBV25-1,TRBJ2-1,TGTGCCAGCAGTGGGGGGACTAGCGGGACAACCTACAATGAGCAGTTCTTC,CASSGGTSGTTYNEQFF
.,.,TRBV19,TRBJ1-6,TGTGCCAGTAGTATAAAACCGGTGGGCTTTGGGTCCTATAATTCACCCCTCCACTTT,CASSIKPVGFGSYNSPLHF
few,.,TRBV2,TRBJ1-5,TGTGCCAGCAGTGGACAGGGCAATCAGCCCCAGCATTTT,CASSGQGNQPQHF
.,.,TRBV4-1,TRBJ2-7,TGCGCCAGCAGCCATCCCGGGAGCTCCTACGAGCAGTACTTC,CASSHPGSSYEQYF
few,.,TRBV4-1,TRBJ1-3,TGCGCCAGCAGCCTCGAAAAGCGGGTGGCGGGGGACACCATATATTTT,CASSLEKRVAGDTIYF
.,.,TRBV5-4,TRBJ1-1,TGTGCCAGCAGCTTGTCACTGGGTCCGGACACTGAAGCTTTCTTT,CASSLSLGPDTEAFF
.,TRBD2,TRBV7-3,TRBJ2-7,TGTGCCAGCAGCTTAACCGCGGGAGACTACGAGCAGTACTTC,CASSLTAGDYEQYF
.,.,TRBV5-5,TRBJ2-7,TGTGCCAGCAGCCCCACGGCTAGCGTGAGCTTCGAGCAGTACTTC,CASSPTASVSFEQYF
.,.,TRBV11-2,TRBJ2-7,TGTGCCAGCAGCTCCCACTTGCTTAACTACGAGCAGTACTTC,CASSSHLLNYEQYF
.,TRBD1,TRBV2,TRBJ1-2,TGTGCCAGCACAACAGGACAGGGGGCCGATGGCTACACCTTC,CASTTGQGADGYTF
.,.,TRBV19,TRBJ1-5,TGTGCCAGTAGGGAACCCCGGGCAGGGTCAAATCAGCCCCAGCATTTT,CASREPRAGSNQPQHF
.,.,TRBV3-1/TRBV3-2,TRBJ1-1,TGTGCCAGCAGCCCCCGACAGATGAACACTGAAGCTTTCTTT,CASSPRQMNTEAFF
.,.,TRBV12-3/TRBV12-4,TRBJ2-7,TGTGCCAGCAGGGAAGGGGACTACGAGCAGTACTTC,CASREGDYEQYF
.,.,TRBV5-1,TRBJ2-1,TGCGCCAGCAGCACCCCCCGGATGGGGACGCTCTCCTACAATGAGCAGTTCTTC,CASSTPRMGTLSYNEQFF
.,.,TRBV7-2,TRBJ2-7,TGTGCCAGCAGCCCATATGCTGGATACGAGCAGTACTTC,CASSPYAGYEQYF
.,TRBD2,TRBV7-2,TRBJ2-7,TGTGCCAGCAGCTACCGGACTAGCGGGACCTACGAGCAGTACTTC,CASSYRTSGTYEQYF
.,.,TRBV12-5,TRBJ1-1,TGTGCTAGTGGCCCGGACGGGTACCCTGAAGCTTTCTTT,CASGPDGYPEAFF
.,.,TRBV9,TRBJ1-4,TGTGCCAGCAGCCCCCGGGCAGATGCAACTAATGAAAAACTGTTTTTT,CASSPRADATNEKLFF
.,TRBD2,TRBV20-1,TRBJ2-1,TGCAGTGCTAGTGAGGTAGCGGGCAATGAGCAGTTCTTC,CSASEVAGNEQFF
.,TRBD1,TRBV5-1,TRBJ1-2,TGCGCCAGTCGGGACAGGCCCGTCGGGAACTATGGCTACACCTTC,CASRDRPVGNYGYTF
.,.,TRBV28,TRBJ1-1,TGTGCCATCAGTATTCCGAACACTGAAGCTTTCTTT,CAISIPNTEAFF
.,TRBD2,TRBV11-3,TRBJ2-5,TGTGCCAGCAGCTTTTGCCTAGCGGGAGTTGAGACCCAGTACTTC,CASSFCLAGVETQYF